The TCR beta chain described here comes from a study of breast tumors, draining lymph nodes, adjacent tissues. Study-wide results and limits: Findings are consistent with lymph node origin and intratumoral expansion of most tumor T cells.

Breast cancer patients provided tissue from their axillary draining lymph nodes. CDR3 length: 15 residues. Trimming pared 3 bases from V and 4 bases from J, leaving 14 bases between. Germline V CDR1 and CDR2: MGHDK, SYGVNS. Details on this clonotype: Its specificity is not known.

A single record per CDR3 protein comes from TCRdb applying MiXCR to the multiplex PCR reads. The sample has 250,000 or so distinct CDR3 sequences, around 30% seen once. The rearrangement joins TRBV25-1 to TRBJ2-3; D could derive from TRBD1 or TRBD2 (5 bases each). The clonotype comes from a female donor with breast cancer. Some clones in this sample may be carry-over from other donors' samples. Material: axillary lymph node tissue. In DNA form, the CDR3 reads TGTGCCAGCAGTGAGGGTGGGGGAGCCGCAGATACGCAGTATTTT. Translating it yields CASSEGGGAADTQYF.